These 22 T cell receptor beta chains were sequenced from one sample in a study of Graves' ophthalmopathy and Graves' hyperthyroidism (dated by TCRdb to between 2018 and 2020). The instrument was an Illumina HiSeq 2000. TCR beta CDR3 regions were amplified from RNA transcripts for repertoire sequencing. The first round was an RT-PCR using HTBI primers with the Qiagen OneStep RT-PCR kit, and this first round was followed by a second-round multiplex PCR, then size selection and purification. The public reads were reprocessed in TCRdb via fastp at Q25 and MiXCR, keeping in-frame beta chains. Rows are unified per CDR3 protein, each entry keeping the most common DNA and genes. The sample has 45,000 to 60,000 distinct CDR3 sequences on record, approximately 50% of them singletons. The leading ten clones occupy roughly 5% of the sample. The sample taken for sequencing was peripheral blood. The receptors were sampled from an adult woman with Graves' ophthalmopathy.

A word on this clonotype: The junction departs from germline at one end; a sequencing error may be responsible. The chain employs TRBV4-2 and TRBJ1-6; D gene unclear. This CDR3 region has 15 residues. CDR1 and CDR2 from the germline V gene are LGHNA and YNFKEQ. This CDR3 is CASSQDASGVSPPHF. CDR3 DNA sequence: TGTGCCAGCAGCCAGGACGCCTCGGGAGTTTCACCCCCCCACTTT.

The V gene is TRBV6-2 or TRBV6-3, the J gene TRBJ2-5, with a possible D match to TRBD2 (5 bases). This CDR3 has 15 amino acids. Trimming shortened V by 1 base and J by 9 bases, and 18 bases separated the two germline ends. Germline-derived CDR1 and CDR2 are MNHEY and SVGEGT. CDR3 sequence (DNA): TGTGCCAGCAGTTACTTCCGGGATAGCAATCAGCCCCAGTACTTC. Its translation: CASSYFRDSNQPQYF.

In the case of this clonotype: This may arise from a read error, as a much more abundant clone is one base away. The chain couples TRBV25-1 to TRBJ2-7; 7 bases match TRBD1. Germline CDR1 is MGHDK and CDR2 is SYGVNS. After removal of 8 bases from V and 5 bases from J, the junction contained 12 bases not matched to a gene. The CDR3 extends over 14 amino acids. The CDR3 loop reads CASSPYRGDHEQYF. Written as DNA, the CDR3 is TGTGCCAGCTCACCATACAGGGGTGACCACGAGCAGTACTTC.

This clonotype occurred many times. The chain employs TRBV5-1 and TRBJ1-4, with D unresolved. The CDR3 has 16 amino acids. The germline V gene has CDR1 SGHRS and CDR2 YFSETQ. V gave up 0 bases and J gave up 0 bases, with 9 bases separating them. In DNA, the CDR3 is TGCGCCAGCAGCTTGGAGCGAATTGCAACTAATGAAAAACTGTTTTTT. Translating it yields CASSLERIATNEKLFF.

The chain's CDR3 is CSASPGGDEQYF. The DNA of the CDR3 is TGCAGTGCCAGTCCCGGCGGCGATGAGCAGTATTTT. The chain links TRBV20-1 to TRBJ2-3; unclear D gene. The germline V and J ends were trimmed by 6 bases and 11 bases, with 18 bases remaining between them. Looked up from germline, CDR1 is DFQATT and CDR2 is SNEGSKA (reference sequence). This CDR3 has 12 amino acids.

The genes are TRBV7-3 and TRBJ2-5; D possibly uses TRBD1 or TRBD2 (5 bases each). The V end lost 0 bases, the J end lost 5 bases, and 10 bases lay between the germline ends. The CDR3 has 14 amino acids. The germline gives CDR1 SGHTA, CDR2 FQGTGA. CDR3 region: CASSLTGPAETQYF. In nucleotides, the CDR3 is TGTGCCAGCAGCTTAACGGGACCTGCGGAGACCCAGTACTTC.

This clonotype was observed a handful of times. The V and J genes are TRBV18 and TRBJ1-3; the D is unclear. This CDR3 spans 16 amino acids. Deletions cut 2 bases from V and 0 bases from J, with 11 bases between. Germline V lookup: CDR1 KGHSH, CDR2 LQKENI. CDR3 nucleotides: TGTGCCAGCTCACCATCGTCCGGCTCCTCTGGAAACACCATATATTTT. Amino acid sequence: CASSPSSGSSGNTIYF. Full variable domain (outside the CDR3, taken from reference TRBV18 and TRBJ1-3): NAGVMQNPRHLVRRRGQEARLRCSPMKGHSHVYWYRQLPEEGLKFMVYLQKENIIDESGMPKERFSAEFPKEGPSILRIQQVVRGDSAAYFCASSPSSGSSGNTIYFGEGSWLTVV.

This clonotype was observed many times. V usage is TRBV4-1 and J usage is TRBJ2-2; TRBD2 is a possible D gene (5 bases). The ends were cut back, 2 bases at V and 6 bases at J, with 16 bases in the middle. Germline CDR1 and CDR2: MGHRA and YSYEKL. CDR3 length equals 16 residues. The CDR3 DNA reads TGCGCCAGCAGCCAACCACGGGATGGCTGGCCCGGGGAGCTGTTTTTT. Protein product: CASSQPRDGWPGELFF.

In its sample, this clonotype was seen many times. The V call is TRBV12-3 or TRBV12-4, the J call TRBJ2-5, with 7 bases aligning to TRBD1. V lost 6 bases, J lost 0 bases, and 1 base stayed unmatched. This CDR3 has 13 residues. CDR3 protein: CASRGQYQETQYF. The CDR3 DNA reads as TGTGCCAGCAGGGGACAGTACCAAGAGACCCAGTACTTC.

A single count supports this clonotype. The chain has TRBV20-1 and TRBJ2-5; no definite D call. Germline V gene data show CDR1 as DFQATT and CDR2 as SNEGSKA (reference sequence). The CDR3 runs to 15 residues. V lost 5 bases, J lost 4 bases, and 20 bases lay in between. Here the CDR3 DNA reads TGCAGTGCTGCACCACTGGTGGGCCCCACAGAGACCCAGTACTTC. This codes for CSAAPLVGPTETQYF.

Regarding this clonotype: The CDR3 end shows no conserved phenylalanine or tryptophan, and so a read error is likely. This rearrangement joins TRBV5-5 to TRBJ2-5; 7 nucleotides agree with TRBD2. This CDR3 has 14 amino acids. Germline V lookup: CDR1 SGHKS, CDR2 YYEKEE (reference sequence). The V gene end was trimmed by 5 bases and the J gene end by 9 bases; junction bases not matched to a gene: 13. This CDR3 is CASSPDWGGEAQYL. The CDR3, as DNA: TGTGCCAGCAGTCCCGACTGGGGAGGGGAGGCCCAGTACCTC.

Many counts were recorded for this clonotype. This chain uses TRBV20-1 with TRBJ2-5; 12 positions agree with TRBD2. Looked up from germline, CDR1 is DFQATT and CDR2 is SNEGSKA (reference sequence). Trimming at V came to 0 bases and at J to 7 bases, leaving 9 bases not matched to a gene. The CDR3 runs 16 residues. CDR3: CSARDGGLAGRGTQYF. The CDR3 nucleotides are TGCAGTGCTAGAGATGGGGGACTAGCGGGTAGGGGGACCCAGTACTTC.

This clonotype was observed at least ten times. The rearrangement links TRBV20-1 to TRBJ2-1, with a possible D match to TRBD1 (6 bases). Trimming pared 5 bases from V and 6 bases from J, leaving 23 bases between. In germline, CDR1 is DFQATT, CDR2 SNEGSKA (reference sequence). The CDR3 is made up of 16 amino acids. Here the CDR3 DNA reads TGCAGTGCTGTCCCCGGATCTGCTGAGGGGGTCAATGAGCAGTTCTTC. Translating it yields CSAVPGSAEGVNEQFF.

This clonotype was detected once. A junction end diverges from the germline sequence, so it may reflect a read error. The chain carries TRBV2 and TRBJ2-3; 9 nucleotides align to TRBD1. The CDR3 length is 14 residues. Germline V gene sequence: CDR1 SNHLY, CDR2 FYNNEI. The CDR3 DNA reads TGCGCCAGCGTTTGGACAGGGGGCACAGATACGCAGTATTTT. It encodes CASVWTGGTDTQYF.

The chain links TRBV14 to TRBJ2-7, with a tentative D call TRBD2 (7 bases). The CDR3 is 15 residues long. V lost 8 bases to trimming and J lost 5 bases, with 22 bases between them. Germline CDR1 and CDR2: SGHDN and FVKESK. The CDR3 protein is CASSPRGGAQNEQYF. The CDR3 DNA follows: TGTGCCAGCTCGCCGCGAGGGGGGGCGCAAAACGAGCAGTACTTC.

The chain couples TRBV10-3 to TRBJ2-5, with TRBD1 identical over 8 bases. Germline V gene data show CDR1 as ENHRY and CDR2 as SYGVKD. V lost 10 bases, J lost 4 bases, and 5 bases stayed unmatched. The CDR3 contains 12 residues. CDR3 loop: CATTGARETQYF. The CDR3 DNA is TGTGCCACGACAGGGGCCAGAGAGACCCAGTACTTC.

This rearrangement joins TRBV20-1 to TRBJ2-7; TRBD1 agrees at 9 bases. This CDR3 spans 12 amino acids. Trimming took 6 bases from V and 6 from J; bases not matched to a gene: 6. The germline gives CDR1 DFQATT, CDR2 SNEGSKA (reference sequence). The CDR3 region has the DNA TGCAGTGCGCCGGACAGGGGAGGCGAGCAGTACTTC. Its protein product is CSAPDRGGEQYF.

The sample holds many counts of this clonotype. Here the CDR3 reads CSAERDRGNTIYF. In DNA form, the CDR3 reads TGCAGTGCGGAACGGGACAGAGGAAACACCATATATTTT. The V call is TRBV20-1, the J call TRBJ1-3; the match to TRBD1 covers 7 bases. Germline V gives CDR1 DFQATT, CDR2 SNEGSKA (reference sequence). After removal of 6 bases from V and 4 bases from J, the junction contained 6 bases not matched to a gene. The length of the CDR3 is 13 residues.

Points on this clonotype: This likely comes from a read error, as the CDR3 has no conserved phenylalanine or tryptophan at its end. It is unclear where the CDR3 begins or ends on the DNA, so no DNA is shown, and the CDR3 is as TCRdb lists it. CDR3: CASSPGQAV. V is TRBV12-3 or TRBV12-4 and J is TRBJ1-3; the table's D call TRBD1 went unverified against the DNA. Including both end residues, the CDR3 is 9 amino acids long.

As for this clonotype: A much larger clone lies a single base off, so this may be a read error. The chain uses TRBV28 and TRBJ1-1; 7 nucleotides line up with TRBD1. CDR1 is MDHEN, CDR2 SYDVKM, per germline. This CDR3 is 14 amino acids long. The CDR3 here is CASTTGASGKEACF. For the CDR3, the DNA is TGTGCCAGCACTACAGGGGCATCGGGCAAAGAAGCTTGCTTT.

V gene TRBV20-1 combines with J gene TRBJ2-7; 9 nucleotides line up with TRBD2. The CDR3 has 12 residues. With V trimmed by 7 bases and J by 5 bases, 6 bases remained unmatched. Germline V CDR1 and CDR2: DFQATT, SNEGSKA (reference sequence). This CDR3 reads CSVEREDHEQYF. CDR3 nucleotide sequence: TGCAGTGTCGAGCGGGAGGACCACGAGCAGTACTTC.

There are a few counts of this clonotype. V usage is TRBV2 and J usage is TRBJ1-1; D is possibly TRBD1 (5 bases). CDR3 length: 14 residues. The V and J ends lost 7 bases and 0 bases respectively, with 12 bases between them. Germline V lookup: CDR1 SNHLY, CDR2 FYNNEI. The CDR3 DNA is TGTGCCAGCACCCGGGGACGGATGAACACTGAAGCTTTCTTT. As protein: CASTRGRMNTEAFF.